A selection of T cell receptor beta chains follows, all from one sample in a study of cytomegalovirus exposure and HLA in healthy donors. TCRdb's copy holds only in-frame clones and misses some; the assay was immunoSEQ multiplex PCR. The profile shows 110,000 or so clones, under 80% of them singletons. Source material: PBMCs. These receptors were collected from a woman in her forties or fifties in good health and CMV-seropositive. Each CDR3 is given with its conserved first and last residue. D genes are given only for firm matches. The size entry is marked missing in some rows and otherwise reads once, few, many or a size class.

TRBV10-3	.	.	TRBJ2-6	CAISERQAQSRSGANVLTF	TGTGCCATCAGTGAGAGGCAGGCCCAATCCCGCTCTGGGGCCAACGTCCTGACTTTC
TRBV19	TRBD2	.	TRBJ2-1	CASSLIAGEMEQFF	TGTGCCAGTAGTCTAATAGCGGGAGAGATGGAGCAGTTCTTC
TRBV28	.	once	TRBJ1-2	CASSFSDSYGYTF	TGTGCCAGCAGTTTCTCTGACAGCTATGGCTACACCTTC
TRBV5-1	.	.	TRBJ1-1	CASSRIQGLNTEAFF	TGCGCCAGCAGTAGAATACAGGGTCTGAACACTGAAGCTTTCTTT
TRBV5-1	TRBD1	.	TRBJ1-6	CASSLTGTGDSPLHF	TGCGCCAGCAGCCTCACCGGGACAGGGGATTCACCCCTCCACTTT
TRBV12-5	.	.	TRBJ1-1	CASGWGTPHTEAFF	TGTGCTAGTGGCTGGGGGACACCTCACACTGAAGCTTTCTTT
TRBV9	TRBD1	few	TRBJ1-1	CASRDPEGQGWTEAFF	TGTGCCAGCAGGGACCCAGAGGGACAGGGATGGACTGAAGCTTTCTTT
TRBV27	.	.	TRBJ1-1	CASSLARGTEAFF	TGTGCCAGCAGTTTGGCCAGGGGCACTGAAGCTTTCTTT
TRBV6-5	.	.	TRBJ1-4	CASREKGRNEKLFF	TGTGCCAGCAGAGAAAAGGGGCGGAATGAAAAACTGTTTTTT
TRBV18	.	.	TRBJ1-5	CASSPDKSNQPQHF	TGTGCCAGCTCACCTGACAAAAGCAATCAGCCCCAGCATTTT
TRBV9	.	.	TRBJ1-1	CASSVSPEGTRVLF	TGTGCCAGCAGCGTATCGCCTGAGGGCACTCGAGTACTCTTT
TRBV19	TRBD2	.	TRBJ2-7	CASSKVAGDPYEQYF	TGTGCCAGTAGTAAGGTAGCGGGGGATCCTTACGAGCAGTACTTC
TRBV5-1	TRBD1	once	TRBJ2-7	CASSSGTGGAGYF	TGCGCCAGCAGCTCGGGGACAGGGGGCGCTGGGTACTTC
TRBV6-4	TRBD2	.	TRBJ2-1	CASSEGTSGYYNEQFF	TGTGCCAGCAGTGAGGGGACTAGCGGATACTACAATGAGCAGTTCTTC
TRBV5-1	TRBD1	.	TRBJ1-3	CASSPTGAGNTIYF	TGCGCCAGCAGCCCCACAGGGGCTGGAAACACCATATATTTT
TRBV27	TRBD1	.	TRBJ1-2	CASSRTDRGNYGYTF	TGTGCCAGCAGCAGAACGGACAGGGGTAACTATGGCTACACCTTC
TRBV6-6	.	.	TRBJ1-3	CASSEQVTFGNTIYF	TGTGCCAGCAGCGAACAGGTTACCTTTGGAAACACCATATATTTT
TRBV28	.	few	TRBJ2-3	CASSLYLVDTQYF	TGTGCCAGCAGTTTATACCTAGTAGATACGCAGTATTTT
TRBV6-1	.	.	TRBJ2-1	CASRPTVSSYNEQFF	TGTGCCAGCAGGCCGACTGTTAGCTCCTACAATGAGCAGTTCTTC
TRBV6-5	.	.	TRBJ1-4	CASSLRRTTNEKLFF	TGTGCCAGCAGTCTCCGGAGGACAACTAATGAAAAACTGTTTTTT
TRBV10-1	TRBD2	.	TRBJ2-1	CASSEGLAGRPSNEQFF	TGCGCCAGCAGTGAGGGACTAGCGGGTCGACCGTCCAATGAGCAGTTCTTC
TRBV6-1	TRBD1	.	TRBJ1-2	CASSERGPGYTF	TGTGCCAGCAGTGAAAGGGGGCCTGGCTACACCTTC
TRBV9	TRBD2	.	TRBJ2-3	CASSDGLAGTVGDTQYF	TGTGCCAGCAGCGACGGACTAGCGGGGACTGTCGGAGATACGCAGTATTTT
TRBV18	TRBD2	.	TRBJ2-7	CASSPKLAGSYEQYF	TGTGCCAGCTCACCGAAACTAGCGGGCTCCTACGAGCAGTACTTC